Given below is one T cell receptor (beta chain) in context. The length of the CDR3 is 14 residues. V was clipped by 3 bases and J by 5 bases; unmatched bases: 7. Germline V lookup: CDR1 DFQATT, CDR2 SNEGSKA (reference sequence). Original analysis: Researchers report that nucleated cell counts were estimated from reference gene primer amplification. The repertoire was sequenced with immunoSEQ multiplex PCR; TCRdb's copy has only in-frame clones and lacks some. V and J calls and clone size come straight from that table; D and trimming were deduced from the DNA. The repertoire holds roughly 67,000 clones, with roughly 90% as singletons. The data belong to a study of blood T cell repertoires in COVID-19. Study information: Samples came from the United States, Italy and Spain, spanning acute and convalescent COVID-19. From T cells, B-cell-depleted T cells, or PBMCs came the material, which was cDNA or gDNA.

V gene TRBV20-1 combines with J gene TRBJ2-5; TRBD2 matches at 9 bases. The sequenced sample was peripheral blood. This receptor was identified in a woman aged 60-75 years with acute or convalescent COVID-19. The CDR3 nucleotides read TGCAGTGCTAGTAGGGTAGCGGGAGACGAGACCCAGTACTTC. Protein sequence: CSASRVAGDETQYF.